The entry below describes one TCR beta chain. Its matching antigen is unknown. At one end the junction does not follow the germline gene, possibly because of a read error. Second doses were pooled across both intervals (about 4 or about 12 weeks). These data come from a study of T cell responses to AZD1222 COVID-19 vaccine. Germline V gene lookup returns CDR1 ENHRY and CDR2 SYGVKD. This CDR3 spans 12 amino acids. Study findings and constraints: Clonal diversity may have been underestimated, and the donors were mostly white British, with more females than males. Elevations in Spike-specific TCR breadth and depth followed administration of two AZD1222 doses. Of spike-specific TCRs, nearly half reportedly target regions left unmutated in variants.

Data came from immunoSEQ multiplex PCR; TCRdb stores just in-frame clones and leaves some out. The table includes some 130,000 clones, about nine tenths detected once. The chain combines TRBV10-3 with TRBJ1-1; 8 bases match TRBD1. This receptor was taken from an adult who received the AZD1222 COVID-19 vaccine. The sequenced sample was peripheral blood, obtained 28 days after the second AZD1222 dose. As DNA, the CDR3 is TGTGCCATCAGTGAGTCCGGGACAGGCTGGATCTTT. This translates into CAISESGTGWIF.